A single sample gave rise to the 21 T cell receptor beta chains below, sequenced in a study of response to subunit inactivated influenza vaccine. TCRdb recomputed calls from the RT-PCR reads with MiXCR, one row per CDR3 protein. Here the sample spans approximately 700,000 distinct CDR3 sequences, 15% to 19% being singletons. The input for sequencing was PBMCs from blood, taken about 12 days after vaccination. The receptors derive from a man aged 50 to 60 who received an inactivated influenza vaccine.

The rearrangement links TRBV20-1 to TRBJ2-7; D is possibly TRBD2 (5 bases). The ends were cut back, 0 bases at V and 7 bases at J, with 22 bases in the middle. The CDR3 extends over 16 amino acids. Germline assignment: CDR1 DFQATT and CDR2 SNEGSKA (reference sequence). CDR3: CSARDREGLSTREQYF. In DNA, the CDR3 is TGCAGTGCTAGAGATCGTGAGGGATTGTCTACTCGGGAGCAGTACTTC.

J is TRBJ2-7 and V is TRBV20-1, with a possible D match to TRBD2 (5 bases). V was shortened by 3 bases and J by 3 bases, with 21 bases between the two germline ends. The length of the CDR3 is 16 residues. Germline-derived CDR1 and CDR2 are DFQATT and SNEGSKA (reference sequence). The CDR3 DNA follows: TGCAGTGCTAGTACTTCGGCAGGAGGAACCCACTACGAGCAGTACTTC. Translation: CSASTSAGGTHYEQYF.

The chain links TRBV7-8 to TRBJ2-1, with 8 bases fitting TRBD2. V shed 5 bases and J 8 bases; nucleotides not matched to a gene: 8. Germline loops: CDR1 SGHVS, CDR2 FQNEAQ. The CDR3 is made up of 14 amino acids. The CDR3 nucleotides are TGTGCCAGCAGCCCAAGGACTAGCAACTATGAGCAGTTCTTC. Amino acid sequence: CASSPRTSNYEQFF.

The chain joins TRBV19 to TRBJ2-3; D uncertain. Trimming stripped 0 bases from V and 6 bases from J, with 10 bases between. Germline assignment: CDR1 LNHDA and CDR2 SQIVND (reference sequence). The CDR3 spans 14 residues. The CDR3 here is CASSIDGPADTQYF. As DNA, the CDR3 is TGTGCCAGTAGTATAGATGGCCCGGCGGATACGCAGTATTTT.

The chain links TRBV19 to TRBJ1-2; TRBD1 is a possible D gene (5 bases). The germline V gene encodes CDR1 LNHDA and CDR2 SQIVND (reference sequence). V was shortened by 5 bases and J by 8 bases, with 12 bases between the two germline ends. This CDR3 has 12 residues. The CDR3 region has the DNA TGTGCCAGTAGTGCCGGGGGATCGGGCTACACCTTC. It codes for CASSAGGSGYTF.

This rearrangement joins TRBV15 to TRBJ1-1; D is ambiguous. In germline, CDR1 is LNHNV, CDR2 YYDKDF (reference sequence). This CDR3 spans 11 amino acids. Trimming removed 2 bases at V and 10 bases at J, with 8 bases between. The CDR3 nucleotides read TGTGCCACCAGCAGACAGCGGCGAGCTTTCTTT. Its protein product is CATSRQRRAFF.

This clonotype was found many times. The chain uses TRBV6-5 and TRBJ1-1; TRBD1 is a possible D gene (5 bases). Trimming removed 2 bases at V and 2 bases at J, with 15 bases between. Germline V gene data show CDR1 as MNHEY and CDR2 as SVGAGI. This CDR3 is 16 amino acids long. As DNA, the CDR3 is TGTGCCAGCAGTTACGTAGCGGGGCTTCGAAACACTGAAGCTTTCTTT. The encoded protein is CASSYVAGLRNTEAFF.

The J gene is TRBJ1-1, the V gene TRBV4-3, with D tentatively TRBD1 (6 bases). V was shortened by 0 bases and J by 4 bases, with 9 bases between the two germline ends. The CDR3 length is 14 residues. Germline CDR1 is LGHNA and CDR2 is YSLEER. The CDR3 sequence is CASSQETGTTEAFF. For the CDR3, the DNA is TGCGCCAGCAGCCAAGAAACAGGGACCACTGAAGCTTTCTTT.

This clonotype has only a few counts. This chain joins TRBV6-5 and TRBJ2-2; D is undetermined. Deletions cut 4 bases from V and 3 bases from J, with 9 bases between. The CDR3 totals 14 residues. CDR1 and CDR2 (germline): MNHEY, SVGAGI. CDR3 in DNA: TGTGCCAGCAGTTCTCGATCGTACACCGGGGAGCTGTTTTTT. This translates into CASSSRSYTGELFF.

In its sample, this clonotype was seen a few times. The chain couples TRBV10-2 to TRBJ2-3, with D perhaps matching TRBD1 (6 bases). Germline V gives CDR1 WSHSY, CDR2 SAAADI. The CDR3 length is 16 residues. The V and J ends lost 3 bases and 3 bases respectively, with 16 bases between them. The CDR3 region is CASSDSHRVKTDTQYF. Written as DNA, the CDR3 is TGCGCCAGCAGTGATTCCCACAGGGTCAAGACAGATACGCAGTATTTT.

Comments on this clonotype: A much more abundant neighbour one base away suggests this may be a read error. CDR3 sequence reads: CSSSLGRGQDNEQFF. The CDR3 nucleotides are TGTTCCAGCAGCTTAGGCAGGGGGCAGGACAATGAGCAGTTCTTC. The V call is TRBV7-9, the J call TRBJ2-1; 8 bases fit TRBD1. Germline CDR1 is SEHNR and CDR2 is FQNEAQ (reference sequence). This CDR3 contains 15 residues.

The V gene is TRBV7-9, the J gene TRBJ2-7; D gene unclear. Germline V gene lookup returns CDR1 SEHNR and CDR2 FQNEAQ (reference sequence). Trimming cost V 3 bases and J 0 bases, with 12 bases left between them. The CDR3 sequence is 15 residues long. The CDR3 DNA is TGTGCCAGCAGCTTCGTCCAGGCGAGCTCCTACGAGCAGTACTTC. This translates into CASSFVQASSYEQYF.

As concerns this clonotype: At one boundary the junction diverges from the germline segment, which might be a read error. This sequence joins TRBV7-8 and TRBJ2-7; TRBD2 agrees at 7 bases. The CDR3 is 14 amino acids. Germline V gives CDR1 SGHVS, CDR2 FQNEAQ. The CDR3 sequence: CASSLEGIAGSRHF. The CDR3 DNA is TGTGCCAGCAGCCTGGAGGGGATAGCGGGTTCTCGGCACTTC.

This chain joins TRBV2 and TRBJ2-3; D gene uncertain. CDR3 length: 13 amino acids. V was trimmed by 4 bases and J by 2 bases, leaving 7 bases between them. Germline CDR1 and CDR2: SNHLY and FYNNEI. In nucleotides, the CDR3 is TGTGCCAGCAGTGGGCCTTACACAGATACGCAGTATTTT. Translating gives CASSGPYTDTQYF.

The chain is built from TRBV5-1 and TRBJ2-7; the D gene is possibly TRBD2 (6 bases). The germline gives CDR1 SGHRS, CDR2 YFSETQ. Trimming took off 4 bases at V and 1 base at J, with 12 bases between the two ends. CDR3 length: 14 amino acids. The CDR3 DNA sequence: TGCGCCAGCAGCCCATACGGGGGATCCTACGAGCAGTACTTC. It yields the protein CASSPYGGSYEQYF.

In this sample, this clonotype turned up a few times. V gene TRBV20-1 combines with J gene TRBJ1-4; 9 bases map to TRBD1. CDR1 and CDR2 from the germline V gene are DFQATT and SNEGSKA (reference sequence). The CDR3 loop spans 14 amino acids. The J segment lost 8 bases and the V segment lost 1 base, leaving 5 bases of the junction unmatched. This chain's CDR3 is CSARGGTGLEKLFF. The CDR3 bases are TGCAGTGCTAGAGGCGGGACAGGGTTAGAAAAACTGTTTTTT.

This clonotype was found many times. This chain joins TRBV29-1 and TRBJ2-7; tentative D call: TRBD2 (5 bases). Germline V gives CDR1 SQVTM, CDR2 ANQGSEA. The CDR3 runs 14 residues. V shed 0 bases and J shed 3 bases, with 12 bases lying between them. CDR3 protein: CSVEDERFNYEQYF. The CDR3 bases are TGCAGCGTTGAAGATGAGCGGTTCAACTACGAGCAGTACTTC.

This sequence joins TRBV20-1 and TRBJ2-5; TRBD1 matches at 8 bases. The CDR3 has 14 amino acids. The junction had 12 bases not matched to a gene; V was cut back by 3 bases and J by 9 bases. Germline assignment: CDR1 DFQATT and CDR2 SNEGSKA (reference sequence). The CDR3 spells CSARMAGGIGSQYF. In DNA form, the CDR3 reads TGCAGTGCTAGGATGGCAGGGGGCATTGGGTCCCAGTACTTC.

The V gene is TRBV6-1, the J gene TRBJ2-7; 11 nucleotides align to TRBD1. After removal of 7 bases from V and 2 bases from J, the junction contained 10 bases not matched to a gene. The CDR3 has 16 residues. Per the germline V gene, CDR1 is MNHNS and CDR2 is SASEGT. CDR3 amino acids: CASTLHGTGGPYEQYF. The DNA of the CDR3 is TGTGCCAGCACCCTCCACGGGACAGGGGGACCCTACGAGCAGTACTTC.

The gene calls are TRBV12-3 or TRBV12-4 and TRBJ2-5; the D is unclear. The CDR3 has 17 amino acids. V lost 4 bases, J lost 1 base, and 19 bases lay in between. The CDR3 reads CASSSVTSGAAQETQYF. The CDR3 bases are TGTGCCAGCAGTTCGGTCACCAGTGGTGCGGCCCAAGAGACCCAGTACTTC.

This clonotype was detected ten times or more. The chain links TRBV12-3 or TRBV12-4 to TRBJ1-4; D is perhaps TRBD1 (5 bases). This CDR3 contains 15 residues. Trimming cost V 1 base and J 7 bases, with 13 bases left between them. CDR3 region: CASSLGGRRGEKLFF. As DNA, the CDR3 is TGTGCCAGCAGTTTAGGCGGCAGGAGGGGTGAAAAACTGTTTTTT.